The rows below give T cell receptor beta chains drawn from one sample of a study of shared clonotypes between healthy human individuals. Using immunoSEQ multiplex PCR, the repertoire was profiled, and TCRdb retains in-frame clones only, with some absent. The sample shows approximately 1.5 million clones, 98% to 99% of them seen only once. What was sequenced was naive CD4+ T cells sorted from blood. The receptors originated from a man between 25 and 39 years old in good health. CDR3s leave out the opening cysteine and the closing phenylalanine or tryptophan.

V gene | CDR3 length | CDR3 protein
TRBV7-3 | 13 | ASSSVGANTGELF
TRBV7-9 | 12 | ASSLNGVPDTQY
TRBV7-2 | 11 | ASSSPGTDTQY
TRBV7-9 | 10 | ASSHIRDEAF
TRBV28 | 15 | ASSSYGRSVGTGELF
TRBV15 | 13 | ATSRVQDFTDTQY
TRBV6-5 | 9 | ASRSDREAF
TRBV5-4 | 13 | ASSLDEGLVNEQF
TRBV6-5 | 12 | ASTGTVNTGELF
TRBV7-9 | 15 | ASSPAPRTARSYEQY
TRBV25-1 | 14 | ASRPPGVQGGTEAF
TRBV9 | 14 | ASSVVLAGGPQTQY
TRBV10-1 | 11 | ASRPGANTEAF
TRBV5-1 | 12 | ASSIRDRVNEQY
TRBV27 | 11 | ASSLAGASEQY
TRBV9 | 12 | ASSGTGVTDTQY
TRBV28 | 9 | ASTYGQKQY
TRBV9 | 12 | ASRPGLRDNEQF
TRBV5-1 | 15 | ASSPAWSGRAVETQY
TRBV9 | 12 | ASSVLQGSTEAF
TRBV18 | 14 | ASSPRTVTTGNTIY
TRBV7-9 | 11 | ASSQAGAETQY
TRBV19 | 13 | ASSRQGDSYNEQF
TRBV28 | 10 | ASSFGPYEQY
TRBV7-2 | 13 | ASSRSQGAKDTQY
TRBV5-1 | 14 | ASSLDGLGSNQPQH
TRBV9 | 13 | ASSGGTSSNQPQH
TRBV30 | 13 | AWSVGVSVGNTIY
TRBV10-3 | 12 | AISERQAKYGYT
TRBV5-8 | 12 | ASSGNFGYNEQF
TRBV5-6 | 15 | ASRELGGTGPSETQY
TRBV30 | 11 | AWAFRLNSEQF